The 13 T cell receptor beta chains presented below share a single source sample, sequenced in a study of Graves' ophthalmopathy and Graves' hyperthyroidism. From RNA, the CDR3 regions of TCR beta chains were amplified and sequenced. The authors performed first-round RT-PCR with HTBI primers and then a second-round multiplex PCR. TCRdb re-called the multiplex PCR reads through MiXCR, storing one row per CDR3 protein. The data hold 900,000 to 1,200,000 distinct CDR3 sequences, with approximately 35% observed a single time. Sequencing was carried out using peripheral blood or thyroid tissue (not recorded which). The receptors here all came from an adult man with Graves' hyperthyroidism.

This clonotype was counted many times. CDR3 bases: TGTGCCAGCAGTGACGGGACAGGGCAGCAAGAGACCCAGTACTTC. This translates into CASSDGTGQQETQYF. The rearrangement joins TRBV2 to TRBJ2-5; 9 bases match TRBD1. The germline CDR1 and CDR2 sequences are SNHLY and FYNNEI. There are 15 residues in the CDR3. With V trimmed by 3 bases and J by 2 bases, 4 bases remained unmatched.

The V gene is TRBV2, the J gene TRBJ1-2; TRBD1 might be the D (5 bases). V lost 6 bases and J lost 14, with 19 bases in between. The CDR3 totals 12 residues. From germline, CDR1 is SNHLY and CDR2 FYNNEI. For the CDR3, the DNA is TGTGCCAGCAGGCACCCGGGACTGCCGGGTACCTTC. Encoded protein: CASRHPGLPGTF.

This clonotype was seen repeatedly, ten times or more. The chain carries TRBV10-3 and TRBJ1-1, with no clear D. V was cut by 4 bases and J by 5 bases, with 5 bases left in between. The CDR3 extends over 11 amino acids. Per the germline V gene, CDR1 is ENHRY and CDR2 is SYGVKD. The CDR3 spells CAISGLTEAFF. Written as DNA, the CDR3 is TGTGCCATCAGTGGTCTTACTGAAGCTTTCTTT.

This clonotype was counted ten times or more. The chain has TRBV7-2 and TRBJ1-5; no clear D gene. Trimming removed 2 bases at V and 4 bases at J, with 21 bases between. Germline V lookup: CDR1 SGHTA, CDR2 FQGNSA. The CDR3 runs to 18 residues. The CDR3 sequence is CASSLLGSHTSSNQPQHF. CDR3 nucleotides: TGTGCCAGCAGCTTATTAGGAAGTCACACCTCCTCAAATCAGCCCCAGCATTTT.

There are many counts of this clonotype. This rearrangement joins TRBV15 to TRBJ1-5; D call uncertain. The V end was cut by 0 bases, the J end by 0 bases, with 6 bases between. CDR3 length equals 15 residues. The V gene's germline CDR1 is LNHNV and CDR2 YYDKDF (reference sequence). CDR3 nucleotides: TGTGCCACCAGCAGAGAAGGGATTAGCAATCAGCCCCAGCATTTT. Encoded protein: CATSREGISNQPQHF.

This clonotype was counted ten times or more. J is TRBJ1-2 and V is TRBV9; a possible D gene is TRBD1 (6 bases). Between the trimmed V and J ends, which lost 3 bases and 4 bases, there was a span of 16 bases. In germline, CDR1 is SGDLS, CDR2 YYNGEE. There are 15 residues in the CDR3. Written as DNA, the CDR3 is TGTGCCAGCAGCGACGGGTGGGACACCATCTATGGCTACACCTTC. It translates to CASSDGWDTIYGYTF. The variable domain in full, completed from reference TRBV9 and TRBJ1-2, reads DSGVTQTPKHLITATGQRVTLRCSPRSGDLSVYWYQQSLDQGLQFLIQYYNGEERAKGNILERFSAQQFPDLHSELNLSSLELGDSALYFCASSDGWDTIYGYTFGSGTRLTVV.

The chain is built from TRBV7-2 and TRBJ1-5; D may be TRBD1 (6 bases). CDR1 and CDR2 (germline): SGHTA, FQGNSA. V shed 4 bases and J shed 4 bases, with 11 bases lying between them. There are 14 residues in the CDR3. In DNA, the CDR3 is TGTGCCAGCAGCTCTAGACAGGAAAATCAGCCCCAGCATTTT. Translated, it gives CASSSRQENQPQHF.

This clonotype was detected many times. The genes are TRBV2 and TRBJ1-1, with 9 bases fitting TRBD1. Unmatched junction bases numbered 6, after V lost 6 bases and J lost 4 bases. Germline V CDR1 and CDR2: SNHLY, FYNNEI. The CDR3 covers 14 residues. The CDR3 spells CASRGQGFGTEAFF. Here the CDR3 DNA reads TGTGCCAGCAGGGGACAGGGTTTTGGCACTGAAGCTTTCTTT.

On this clonotype: A much larger clone is a single base away; this may be a read error. The chain joins TRBV20-1 to TRBJ2-7; possibly TRBD2 for D (5 bases). Between the trimmed V and J ends, which lost 7 bases and 8 bases, there was a span of 12 bases. The CDR3 covers 10 residues. From germline, CDR1 is DFQATT and CDR2 SNEGSKA (reference sequence). The CDR3 loop reads CSVGLDKQYF. The DNA of the CDR3 is TGCAGTGTTGGACTTGACAAGCAGTACTTC.

CDR3 sequence: CASSLVPLRAGSQETQYF. The CDR3 DNA follows: TGTGCCAGCAGCTTAGTACCCCTTCGAGCGGGGTCCCAAGAGACCCAGTACTTC. The chain is built from TRBV7-2 and TRBJ2-5; the match to TRBD2 covers 7 bases. Germline lookup yields CDR1 SGHTA and CDR2 FQGNSA. This CDR3 spans 18 amino acids. The J segment lost 1 base and the V segment lost 1 base, leaving 12 bases of the junction unmatched.

Notes on this clonotype: A much bigger clone sits one base away, suggesting this may be a read error. This sequence joins TRBV10-3 and TRBJ1-2, with D unresolved. Looked up from germline, CDR1 is ENHRY and CDR2 is SYGVKD. This CDR3 is 13 amino acids long. Trimming took 5 bases from V and 4 from J, leaving 11 bases between them. Here the CDR3 reads CAISFWGGYGYTF. DNA of the CDR3: TGTGCCATCAGTTTCTGGGGAGGCTATGGCTACACCTTC.

This clonotype came up many times. CDR3 loop: CASSNSNSGANVLTF. The CDR3 DNA reads TGTGCCAGCAGCAACAGTAACTCTGGGGCCAACGTCCTGACTTTC. The V call is TRBV2, the J call TRBJ2-6; D remains unclear. Trimming took 6 bases from V and 0 from J, leaving 9 bases between them. Germline CDR1 SNHLY, CDR2 FYNNEI. This CDR3 spans 15 amino acids. Full variable domain (remainder filled in from reference TRBV2 and TRBJ2-6): EPEVTQTPSHQVTQMGQEVILRCVPISNHLYFYWYRQILGQKVEFLVSFYNNEISEKSEIFDDQFSVERPDGSNFTLKIRSTKLEDSAMYFCASSNSNSGANVLTFGAGSRLTVL.

The table lists this clonotype with many counts. J is TRBJ2-7 and V is TRBV24-1; TRBD2 might be the D (5 bases). V lost 3 bases and J 4 bases, leaving 9 bases between the germline ends. The CDR3 is 13 amino acids. Germline V lookup: CDR1 KGHDR, CDR2 SFDVKD. The CDR3 DNA follows: TGTGCCACCAGTGATGAGGGCCGGTACGAGCAGTACTTC. Translating it yields CATSDEGRYEQYF.